This TCR beta chain was captured by sequencing in a study of cytomegalovirus exposure and HLA in healthy donors. Findings and caveats of the study: Beyond CMV serostatus, there was no information to go on about immune exposure. Rare TCR sequences dominated, though some public TCRs recurred in many donors. Later analysis demonstrated an association between a missense DCLRE1C variant and TCR beta V- and J-gene trimming.

Turning to this clone: Its specificity is unknown.

The CDR3 loop spans 18 amino acids. V lost 6 bases and J lost 0; bases outside the gene matches: 15. The germline CDR1 and CDR2 sequences are SGHDT and YYEEEE. A multiplex PCR was run with 60 Vbeta primers and 13 Jbeta primers. Clones were sequenced by immunoSEQ multiplex PCR, and TCRdb holds only the in-frame ones, with some missing. The data show around 170,000 clones, approximately 80% seen once. The receptor's source is a man between 18 and 35 years old in good health and CMV-seronegative. The V call is TRBV5-6, the J call TRBJ2-4, with 7 nucleotides matching TRBD2. Source material: PBMCs. The CDR3 region has the DNA TGTGCCAGCACCCTCCGGGAGGCTAGCGGATTAGCCAAAAACATTCAGTACTTC. It encodes CASTLREASGLAKNIQYF.